This is a list of T cell receptor beta chains from one sample in a study of vaccination effects on CD4 cells after COVID-19. Method: immunoSEQ multiplex PCR; TCRdb's copy keeps in-frame clones and lacks some. Among tens of thousands of clones listed, around 69% were seen once. No cognate antigen is known for these TCRs. Sequencing used CD4+ T cells from PBMCs cultured without peptide, obtained after COVID-19 vaccination. The receptors derive from a human donor who received a COVID-19 vaccine. CDR3s include the opening cysteine and the closing phenylalanine or tryptophan. Size tells how often a clone was seen (once, few, many) or the class of an expanded clone, and some rows leave it out.

j_call v_call clone_size cdr3_aa
TRBJ1-2 TRBV5-6 NA CASSFTPGGYTF
TRBJ2-1 TRBV24-1 few CATSDFGLAGRNEQFF
TRBJ2-2 TRBV3-1/TRBV3-2 NA CASSHNYRDSGELFF
TRBJ1-1 TRBV29-1 NA CSVYVPEAFF
TRBJ2-1 TRBV6-5 NA CASKPLVSYNEQFF
TRBJ1-2 TRBV7-3 few CASSPQDGGYTF
TRBJ1-6 TRBV12-5 few CASGLGGRGSYNSPLHF
TRBJ1-5 TRBV19 few CASSTPTGVLNQPQHF
TRBJ1-2 TRBV18 NA CASSPDRYGYTF
TRBJ2-5 TRBV3-1/TRBV3-2 NA CASSRTDFSGGSQETQYF
TRBJ1-2 TRBV3-1/TRBV3-2 NA CASSHLGETGGYTF
TRBJ1-5 TRBV24-1 NA CATSDPRTGSQPQHF
TRBJ1-5 TRBV6-5 NA CASSGDIQPQHF
TRBJ2-6 TRBV3-1/TRBV3-2 NA CASSHPGGANVLTF
TRBJ2-5 TRBV4-3 NA CASSQEGRKCKTQYF
TRBJ2-5 TRBV7-2 NA CASSLAGLLETQYF
TRBJ1-5 TRBV27 NA CASSPGTTRGQPQHF
TRBJ1-5 TRBV2 NA CASSVGQGLNSNQPQHF
TRBJ2-2 TRBV5-1 NA CASSSPRTLPSGELFF
TRBJ1-1 TRBV6-5 NA CASSLFRGGLEAFF
TRBJ1-5 TRBV19 NA CASSIKGPYSNQPQHF
TRBJ2-6 TRBV18 NA CASSPPGVSGANVLTF
TRBJ2-5 TRBV25-1 NA CASSDRLAGVKETQYF
TRBJ2-2 TRBV5-4 NA CASSLKQGWTGELFF
TRBJ1-2 TRBV28 NA CASRYRGGYTF
TRBJ1-2 TRBV11-2 NA CASSQNRGGSYGYTF
TRBJ1-5 TRBV6-5 NA CASSMNQPQHF
TRBJ1-5 TRBV6-1 NA CASSENRFSNQPQHF